This T cell receptor beta chain was documented in a study of blood T cell repertoires in COVID-19. Study at large: Samples came from the United States, Italy and Spain, spanning acute and convalescent COVID-19. Nucleic acid was either cDNA or gDNA, and it came from T cells, B-cell-depleted T cells, or PBMCs.

V was clipped by 5 bases and J by 2 bases; unmatched bases: 9. Germline CDR1 reads SGHAT; CDR2 reads FQNNGV. There are 15 residues in the CDR3. In the original processing: Reference gene primer amplification gave nucleated cell count estimates. The repertoire was sequenced with immunoSEQ multiplex PCR; TCRdb's copy has only in-frame clones and lacks some. V, J and clone size are those of that table, while D and trimming were read from the DNA. The sample has roughly 87,000 clones; 86% are singletons. The material sequenced was peripheral blood. The genes are TRBV11-2 and TRBJ2-7; 7 nucleotides line up with TRBD2. The source is a human donor in a cohort sampled during active COVID-19. The CDR3 DNA is TGTGCCAGCAGCCCCCGCGGGGGAGGTCCCTACGAGCAGTACTTC. This gives the protein CASSPRGGGPYEQYF. The entire variable domain, with the rest obtained from reference TRBV11-2 and TRBJ2-7, is as follows: EAGVAQSPRYKIIEKRQSVAFWCNPISGHATLYWYQQILGQGPKLLIQFQNNGVVDDSQLPKDRFSAERLKGVDSTLKIQPAKLEDSAVYLCASSPRGGGPYEQYFGPGTRLTVT.